In its sample, the clone carrying this T cell receptor (delta chain) was seen a few times. The antigen is unknown. This record comes from a study of delta chains in infants with herpesvirus infections. About the study: From birth, Ugandan infants were followed prospectively for primary CMV infection.

Trimming stripped 1 base from V and 3 bases from J, with 36 bases between. The CDR3 is 24 amino acids. CDR1 and CDR2 (germline): TSWWSYY, QGS. Reverse transcription of PBMC RNA used primers specific for the gamma and delta chains. TCRdb reprocessed the RT-PCR reads through CATT. This sample carries 3,400 or so delta-chain clones, 32% of them seen once, and the ten largest clones take about 8%. Points from the study as a whole: Absence in CMV-uninfected infants may reflect the detection limit only.

The sequence came from a human donor who was a Ugandan infant, either HIV-exposed or HIV-unexposed (not recorded which). Sequencing used peripheral blood, obtained at time point 3 of longitudinal follow-up. J is TRDJ2 and V is TRDV1; perhaps TRDD2 as D (6 bases). The CDR3, as DNA: TGTGCTCTTGGGGAACCCCCCATTAAAAAATCCTACGGCTCTGGAAAAAACCTGACAGCACAACTCTTCTTT. Amino acids: CALGEPPIKKSYGSGKNLTAQLFF.